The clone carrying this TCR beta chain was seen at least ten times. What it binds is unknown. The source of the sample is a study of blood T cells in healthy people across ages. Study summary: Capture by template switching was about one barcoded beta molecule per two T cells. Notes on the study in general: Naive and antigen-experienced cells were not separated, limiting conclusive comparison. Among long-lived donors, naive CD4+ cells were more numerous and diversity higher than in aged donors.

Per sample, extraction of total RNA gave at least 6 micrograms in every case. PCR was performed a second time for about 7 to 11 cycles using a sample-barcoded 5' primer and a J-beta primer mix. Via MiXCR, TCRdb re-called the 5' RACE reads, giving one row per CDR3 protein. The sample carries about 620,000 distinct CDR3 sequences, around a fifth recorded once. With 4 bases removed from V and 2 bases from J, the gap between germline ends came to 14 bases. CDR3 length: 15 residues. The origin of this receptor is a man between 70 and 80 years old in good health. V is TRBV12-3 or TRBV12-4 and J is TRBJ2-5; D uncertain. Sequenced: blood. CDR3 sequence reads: CASSSARSAQETQYF. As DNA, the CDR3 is TGTGCCAGCAGTTCTGCTAGATCTGCTCAAGAGACCCAGTACTTC.